The 20 T cell receptor beta chains listed next were all sequenced from one sample in a study of blood T cell repertoires in COVID-19 (dated by TCRdb to between 2020 and 2021). The library came from the immunoSEQ multiplex PCR assay. TCRdb's version of the immuneACCESS table is confined to in-frame rearrangements and falls short of the full clone set. An unresolved V gene accounts for under half of the shortfall where checked; the remainder is of unknown origin. Recorded for this sample are 150,000 to 180,000 clones; 65% to 90% of them occurred a single time. Over 8% of the sample is held by the ten biggest clonotypes. The specimen sequenced was peripheral blood. These receptors were collected from a woman between 50 and 59 years old with acute or convalescent COVID-19.

CDR3 sequence reads: CASKPSADRNYGYTF. The CDR3 DNA sequence: TGTGCCAGTAAGCCCTCAGCCGACAGAAACTATGGCTACACCTTC. The chain couples TRBV19 to TRBJ1-2, with a weak D call TRBD1 (5 bases). The germline V gene encodes CDR1 LNHDA and CDR2 SQIVND (reference sequence). V lost 7 bases to trimming and J lost 2 bases, with 17 bases between them. The CDR3 sequence is 15 residues long.

The chain links TRBV28 to TRBJ2-1; 8 nucleotides match TRBD1. The CDR3 runs to 17 residues. Germline-derived CDR1 and CDR2 are MDHEN and SYDVKM. V lost 6 bases, J lost 12 bases, and 22 bases stayed unmatched. The CDR3 sequence is CASRRPAGTGHGLLQFF. CDR3 bases: TGTGCCAGCAGACGACCAGCAGGGACAGGTCATGGTCTCTTGCAGTTCTTC.

This clone was seen a single time. The chain carries TRBV3-1 (or the pseudogene TRBV3-2) and TRBJ2-7; no reliable D call. Germline V gives CDR1 LGHDT, CDR2 YNNKEL (reference sequence). The CDR3 length is 14 residues. Trimming shortened V by 1 base and J by 0 bases, and 7 bases separated the two germline ends. As DNA, the CDR3 is TGTGCCAGCAGCCAAGTCCTCAGCTCCTACGAGCAGTACTTC. Protein sequence: CASSQVLSSYEQYF.

This rearrangement joins TRBV5-5 to TRBJ1-5; D is perhaps TRBD1 (6 bases). V lost 2 bases to trimming and J lost 2 bases, with 8 bases between them. Germline CDR1 SGHKS, CDR2 YYEKEE (reference sequence). This CDR3 is 14 amino acids long. The CDR3 nucleotides read TGTGCCAGCAGCTTAGCAGGGGGCAATCAGCCCCAGCATTTT. As protein: CASSLAGGNQPQHF.

The rearrangement uses TRBV2 and TRBJ1-2, with 9 bases lining up with TRBD1. The CDR3 sequence is 17 residues long. The ends lost 5 bases at V and 1 base at J; junction bases unmatched: 11. From germline, CDR1 is SNHLY and CDR2 FYNNEI. CDR3 sequence (DNA): TGTGCCAGCAGTTCCGGGACAGGGTTGAGGGTTAACTATGGCTACACCTTC. It yields the protein CASSSGTGLRVNYGYTF.

This sequence joins TRBV29-1 and TRBJ1-1, with no clear D. The CDR3 spans 12 residues. The V gene lost 4 bases and the J gene lost 2 bases, with 8 bases spanning the gap. Germline CDR1 reads SQVTM; CDR2 reads ANQGSEA. The chain's CDR3 is CSVAQVNTEAFF. CDR3 nucleotide sequence: TGCAGCGTTGCGCAGGTCAACACTGAAGCTTTCTTT.

The chain is built from TRBV7-2 and TRBJ2-7, with D perhaps TRBD1 (6 bases). Germline-derived CDR1 and CDR2 are SGHTA and FQGNSA. The CDR3 is 13 amino acids. The V end was cut by 0 bases, the J end by 3 bases, with 6 bases between. The CDR3 protein is CASSLATGYEQYF. The CDR3 DNA is TGTGCCAGCAGCTTAGCGACAGGCTACGAGCAGTACTTC.

This chain joins TRBV25-1 and TRBJ1-2, with 10 bases identical to TRBD1. The V and J ends lost 1 base and 3 bases, in that order; junction bases with no gene match: 2. The CDR3 extends over 15 amino acids. Germline V gene data show CDR1 as MGHDK and CDR2 as SYGVNS. The CDR3 loop reads CASSELGTGDYGYTF. As DNA, the CDR3 is TGTGCCAGCAGTGAATTAGGGACAGGGGACTATGGCTACACCTTC.

This clone was counted between two and nine times. The rearrangement joins TRBV18 to TRBJ2-1; D is perhaps TRBD2 (5 bases). V was clipped by 0 bases and J by 7 bases, with 19 bases between them. CDR1 is KGHSH and CDR2 is LQKENI in the germline V gene. This CDR3 has 17 residues. Written as DNA, the CDR3 is TGTGCCAGCTCACCACCTTGGGCCAGGAGGTTAGGAAATGAGCAGTTCTTC. Translation: CASSPPWARRLGNEQFF.

This clone was seen just once. The chain combines TRBV6-5 with TRBJ2-7; the D gene is possibly TRBD1 (5 bases). V lost 0 bases and J 0 bases, leaving 12 bases between the germline ends. Germline V lookup: CDR1 MNHEY, CDR2 SVGAGI. This CDR3 is built from 16 residues. CDR3 bases: TGTGCCAGCAGTTACTCAGGACAACCGCTCTCCTACGAGCAGTACTTC. Its translation is CASSYSGQPLSYEQYF.

The rearrangement joins TRBV7-2 to TRBJ1-4; unclear D gene. The CDR3 sequence is 14 residues long. V was shortened by 1 base and J by 4 bases, with 7 bases between the two germline ends. CDR1 is SGHTA and CDR2 is FQGNSA in the germline V gene. This chain's CDR3 is CASSLDTGNEKLFF. CDR3 nucleotide sequence: TGTGCCAGCAGCTTAGACACGGGTAATGAAAAACTGTTTTTT.

This clone was seen more than once but under ten times. This chain links TRBV7-6 with TRBJ2-2, with D tentatively TRBD2 (5 bases). Per germline, CDR1 SGHVS and CDR2 FNYEAQ. The germline V and J ends were trimmed by 2 bases and 2 bases, with 9 bases remaining between them. The CDR3 spans 15 residues. In DNA form, the CDR3 reads TGTGCCAGCAGCTTACCAAGCGGAAACACCGGGGAGCTGTTTTTT. It codes for CASSLPSGNTGELFF.

V and J are TRBV3-1 (or the pseudogene TRBV3-2) and TRBJ2-5; tentatively, D is TRBD2 (5 bases). Trimming pared 4 bases from V and 5 bases from J, leaving 11 bases between. This CDR3 is 13 amino acids long. Germline V CDR1 and CDR2: LGHDT, YNNKEL (reference sequence). The CDR3 protein is CASSRGHTETQYF. CDR3 nucleotide sequence: TGTGCCAGCAGCCGAGGGCATACGGAGACCCAGTACTTC.

This clone was detected once. V and J are TRBV7-2 and TRBJ2-7; D unclear. This CDR3 comprises 13 residues. Trimming took 1 base from V and 4 from J, leaving 8 bases between them. Per germline, CDR1 SGHTA and CDR2 FQGNSA. In DNA, the CDR3 is TGTGCCAGCAGCTTAGTTGCAGGATACGAGCAGTACTTC. Protein sequence: CASSLVAGYEQYF.

The chain employs TRBV9 and TRBJ2-3, with TRBD1 identical over 9 bases. This CDR3 has 14 amino acids. The V gene's germline CDR1 is SGDLS and CDR2 YYNGEE. After removal of 0 bases from V and 9 bases from J, the junction contained 5 bases not matched to a gene. The CDR3 loop reads CASSVEGQGGTQYF. The CDR3 DNA reads TGTGCCAGCAGCGTAGAGGGACAGGGAGGGACGCAGTATTTT. Together with reference TRBV9 and TRBJ2-3, the CDR3 gives the full variable domain: DSGVTQTPKHLITATGQRVTLRCSPRSGDLSVYWYQQSLDQGLQFLIQYYNGEERAKGNILERFSAQQFPDLHSELNLSSLELGDSALYFCASSVEGQGGTQYFGPGTRLTVL.

This chain connects TRBV5-5 to TRBJ2-7; TRBD2 agrees at 13 bases. J was trimmed by 4 bases and V by 0 bases; bases with no gene match: 4. The germline V gene encodes CDR1 SGHKS and CDR2 YYEKEE (reference sequence). The CDR3 is made up of 16 amino acids. CDR3 sequence reads: CASSLGRGLAGYEQYF. CDR3 bases: TGTGCCAGCAGCTTGGGCCGGGGACTAGCGGGATACGAGCAGTACTTC.

The DNA for the CDR3 is TGTGCCAGCAGTTTGGCAACAGCCGAAGAGCAGTTCTTC. Protein product: CASSLATAEEQFF. The chain links TRBV12-3 or TRBV12-4 to TRBJ2-1; no clear D. The V gene lost 3 bases and the J gene lost 10 bases, with 13 bases spanning the gap. The CDR3 length is 13 residues.

J is TRBJ2-7 and V is TRBV4-3, with no clear D. CDR1 is LGHNA, CDR2 YSLEER, per germline. CDR3 size: 14 residues. V was cut by 1 base and J by 2 bases, with 9 bases left in between. The CDR3 coding sequence is TGCGCCAGCAGCCAAGCCGTCCAGGCCTACGAGCAGTACTTC. It encodes CASSQAVQAYEQYF.

The rearrangement uses TRBV5-6 and TRBJ2-3; 9 nucleotides line up with TRBD1. Germline CDR1 is SGHDT and CDR2 is YYEEEE. Trimming cost V 1 base and J 4 bases; bases outside gene matches: 7. This CDR3 spans 16 amino acids. The CDR3 nucleotides read TGTGCCAGCAGCTTGAAACCGGGACAGGGTCCAGATACGCAGTATTTT. This codes for CASSLKPGQGPDTQYF. Combining the CDR3 with reference TRBV5-6 and TRBJ2-3 gives the whole variable domain DAGVTQSPTHLIKTRGQQVTLRCSPKSGHDTVSWYQQALGQGPQFIFQYYEEEERQRGNFPDRFSGHQFPNYSSELNVNALLLGDSALYLCASSLKPGQGPDTQYFGPGTRLTVL.

V and J are TRBV10-3 and TRBJ2-3, with D maybe TRBD2 (7 bases). The CDR3 spans 15 residues. The ends were cut back, 4 bases at V and 1 base at J, with 12 bases in the middle. Germline CDR1 reads ENHRY; CDR2 reads SYGVKD. The CDR3 DNA reads as TGTGCCATCAGTGCCGCGGGGGCTCGCACAGATACGCAGTATTTT. Residues: CAISAAGARTDTQYF.